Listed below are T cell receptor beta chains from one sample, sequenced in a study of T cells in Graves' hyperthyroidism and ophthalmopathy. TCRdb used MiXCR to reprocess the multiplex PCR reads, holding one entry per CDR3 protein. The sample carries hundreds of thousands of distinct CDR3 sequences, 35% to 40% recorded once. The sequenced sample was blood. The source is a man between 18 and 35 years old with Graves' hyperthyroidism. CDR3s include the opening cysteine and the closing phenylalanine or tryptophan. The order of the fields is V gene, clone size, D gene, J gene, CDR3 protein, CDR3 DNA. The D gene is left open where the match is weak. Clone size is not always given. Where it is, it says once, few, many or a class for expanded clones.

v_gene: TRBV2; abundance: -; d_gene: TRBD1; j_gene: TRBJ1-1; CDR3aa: CASSPGTGGIGTEAFF; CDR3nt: TGTGCCAGCAGTCCCGGGACAGGGGGAATAGGGACTGAAGCTTTCTTT
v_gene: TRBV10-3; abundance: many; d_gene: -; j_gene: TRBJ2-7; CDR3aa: CAISGPPGAGRSYEQYF; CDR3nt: TGTGCCATCAGTGGGCCACCCGGGGCGGGGCGCTCCTACGAGCAGTACTTC
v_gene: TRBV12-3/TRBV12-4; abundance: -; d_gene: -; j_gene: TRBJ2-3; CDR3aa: CASSNGDTQYF; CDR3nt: TGTGCCAGCAGCAACGGGGATACGCAGTATTTT
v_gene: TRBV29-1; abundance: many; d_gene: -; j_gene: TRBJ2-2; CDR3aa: CSVDLAGELFF; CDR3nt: TGCAGCGTTGACCTAGCCGGGGAGCTGTTTTTT
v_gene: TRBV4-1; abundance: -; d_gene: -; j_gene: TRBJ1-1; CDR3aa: CASSQVSGVSTEAFF; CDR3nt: TGCGCCAGCAGCCAAGTCTCAGGGGTCAGCACTGAAGCTTTCTTT
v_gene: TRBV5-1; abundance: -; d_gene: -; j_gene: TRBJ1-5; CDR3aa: CASSPGGTMGQQQPQHF; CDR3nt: TGCGCCAGCAGTCCCGGAGGGACGATGGGGCAGCAGCAGCCCCAGCATTTT
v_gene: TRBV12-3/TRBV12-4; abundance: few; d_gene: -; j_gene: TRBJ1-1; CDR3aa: CASTPTALFSEAFF; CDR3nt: TGTGCCAGCACTCCGACAGCGCTTTTCTCTGAAGCTTTCTTT
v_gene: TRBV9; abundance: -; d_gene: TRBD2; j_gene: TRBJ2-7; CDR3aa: CASSQDDVGRYPGWEQYF; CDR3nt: TGCGCCAGCAGCCAAGATGACGTCGGGAGGTACCCTGGGTGGGAGCAGTACTTC
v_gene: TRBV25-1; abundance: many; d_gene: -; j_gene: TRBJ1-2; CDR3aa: CASSFLGGLAF; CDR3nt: TGTGCCAGCAGTTTCCTGGGGGGCTTAGCCTTC
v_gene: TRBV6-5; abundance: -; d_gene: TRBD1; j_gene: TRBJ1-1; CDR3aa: CASRNDRDTEAFF; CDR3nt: TGTGCCAGCAGGAACGACAGGGACACTGAAGCTTTCTTT
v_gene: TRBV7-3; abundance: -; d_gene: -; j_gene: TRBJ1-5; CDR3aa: CASSLWIGNQPQHF; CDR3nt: TGTGCCAGCAGTTTATGGATCGGGAATCAGCCCCAGCATTTT
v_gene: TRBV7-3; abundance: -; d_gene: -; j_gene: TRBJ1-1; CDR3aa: CASSLFGDRTEAFF; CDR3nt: TGTGCCAGCAGCTTATTTGGGGATCGGACTGAAGCTTTCTTT
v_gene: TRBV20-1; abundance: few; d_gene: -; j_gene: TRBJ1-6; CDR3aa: CSAKGQRDNSPLHF; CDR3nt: TGCAGTGCTAAGGGGCAAAGGGATAATTCACCCCTCCACTTT
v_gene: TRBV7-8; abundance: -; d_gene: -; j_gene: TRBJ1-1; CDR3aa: CASSPLGVEAFF; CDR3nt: TGTGCCAGCAGCCCCTTGGGAGTTGAAGCTTTCTTT
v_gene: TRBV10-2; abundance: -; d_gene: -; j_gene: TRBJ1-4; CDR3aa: CASRLGVSTNEKLFF; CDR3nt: TGTGCCAGCAGGCTAGGGGTATCAACTAATGAAAAACTGTTTTTT
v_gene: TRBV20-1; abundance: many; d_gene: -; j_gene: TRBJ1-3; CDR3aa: CSARAGGQGNTIYF; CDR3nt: TGCAGTGCTAGAGCGGGGGGTCAAGGAAACACCATATATTTT
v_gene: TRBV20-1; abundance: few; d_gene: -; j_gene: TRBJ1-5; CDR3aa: CSARDRGTNNQPQHF; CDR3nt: TGCAGTGCTAGAGATAGGGGCACTAACAATCAGCCCCAGCATTTT
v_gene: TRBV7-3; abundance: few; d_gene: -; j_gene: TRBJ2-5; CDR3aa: CASSWAPQETQYF; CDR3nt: TGTGCCAGCAGCTGGGCCCCGCAAGAGACCCAGTACTTC
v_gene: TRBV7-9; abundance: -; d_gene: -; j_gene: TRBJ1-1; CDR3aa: CASSLFAENTEAFF; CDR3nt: TGTGCCAGCAGCCTCTTCGCGGAGAACACTGAAGCTTTCTTT
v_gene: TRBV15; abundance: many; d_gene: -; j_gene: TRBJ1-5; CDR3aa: CATSKDRQHNQPQHF; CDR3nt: TGTGCCACCAGCAAAGACAGACAGCATAATCAGCCCCAGCATTTT
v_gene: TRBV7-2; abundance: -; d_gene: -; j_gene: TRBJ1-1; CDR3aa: CASSLALVNGVSEAFF; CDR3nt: TGTGCCAGCAGCTTAGCGCTCGTGAATGGGGTGTCTGAAGCTTTCTTT
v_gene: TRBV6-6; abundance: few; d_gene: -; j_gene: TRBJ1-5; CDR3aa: CASRRGVNQPQHF; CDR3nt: TGTGCCAGCAGAAGGGGGGTCAATCAGCCCCAGCATTTT
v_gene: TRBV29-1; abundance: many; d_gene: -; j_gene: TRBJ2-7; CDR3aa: CSVVRGRGEQYF; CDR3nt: TGCAGCGTGGTCAGGGGTAGAGGCGAGCAGTACTTC
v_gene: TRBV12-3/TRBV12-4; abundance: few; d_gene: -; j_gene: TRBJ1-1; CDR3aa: CASSHGTEMNTEAFF; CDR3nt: TGTGCCAGCAGTCACGGGACGGAAATGAACACTGAAGCTTTCTTT
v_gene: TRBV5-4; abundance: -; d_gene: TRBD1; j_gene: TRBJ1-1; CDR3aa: CASSWTGKTEALF; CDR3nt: TGTGCCAGCAGCTGGACAGGAAAGACTGAAGCTTTGTTT
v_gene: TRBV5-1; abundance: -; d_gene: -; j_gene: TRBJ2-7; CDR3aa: CASSFAYLYEQYF; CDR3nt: TGCGCCAGCAGCTTTGCCTACCTCTACGAGCAGTACTTC
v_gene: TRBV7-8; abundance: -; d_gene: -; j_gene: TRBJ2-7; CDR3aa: CASSLALHGVHEQYF; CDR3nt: TGTGCCAGCAGCTTAGCCTTACATGGGGTCCACGAGCAGTACTTC
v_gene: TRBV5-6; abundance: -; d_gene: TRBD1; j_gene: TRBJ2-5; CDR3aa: CASSSLRGLETQYF; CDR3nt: TGTGCCAGCAGCTCTCTCAGGGGGCTCGAGACCCAGTACTTC
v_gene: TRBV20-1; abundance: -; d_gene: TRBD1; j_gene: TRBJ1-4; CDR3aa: CSTLTGGEKLFF; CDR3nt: TGCAGCACCCTAACAGGGGGGGAAAAACTGTTTTTT
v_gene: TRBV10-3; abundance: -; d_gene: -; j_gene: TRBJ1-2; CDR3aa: CAIRQVQGYSYGYTF; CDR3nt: TGTGCCATCAGGCAGGTACAAGGGTACAGCTATGGCTACACCTTC
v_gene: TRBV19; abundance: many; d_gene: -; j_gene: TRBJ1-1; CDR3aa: CASSINRHYGYTEAFF; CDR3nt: TGTGCCAGTAGTATAAACAGGCACTATGGGTACACTGAAGCTTTCTTT
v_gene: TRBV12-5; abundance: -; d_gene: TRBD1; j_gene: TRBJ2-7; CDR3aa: CASGQGVYEQYF; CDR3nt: TGTGCTAGTGGGCAGGGGGTCTACGAGCAGTACTTC
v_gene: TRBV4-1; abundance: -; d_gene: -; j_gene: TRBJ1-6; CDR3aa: CASMVGSQGRSNSPLHF; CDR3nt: TGCGCCAGCATGGTGGGATCCCAAGGCCGGTCCAATTCACCCCTCCACTTT
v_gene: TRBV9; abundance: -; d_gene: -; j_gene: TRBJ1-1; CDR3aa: CASSVAVEGTTEAFF; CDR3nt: TGTGCCAGCAGCGTAGCTGTGGAGGGGACCACTGAAGCTTTCTTT
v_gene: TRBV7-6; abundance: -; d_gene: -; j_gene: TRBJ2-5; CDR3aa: CASSSQGGLRETQYF; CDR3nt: TGTGCCAGCAGCTCACAGGGGGGGCTCAGAGAGACCCAGTACTTC
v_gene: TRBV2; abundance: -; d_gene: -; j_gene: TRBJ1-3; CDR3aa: CATGTVSSGNTIYF; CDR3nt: TGTGCCACTGGGACGGTGAGCTCTGGAAACACCATATATTTT
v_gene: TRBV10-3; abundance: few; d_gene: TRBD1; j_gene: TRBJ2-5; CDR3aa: CASGPGQGAETQYF; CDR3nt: TGTGCCAGTGGACCGGGACAGGGCGCAGAGACCCAGTACTTC
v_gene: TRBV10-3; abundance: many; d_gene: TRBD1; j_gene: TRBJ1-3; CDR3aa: CAISRPPGQAISSGNTIYF; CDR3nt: TGTGCCATCAGTCGACCCCCGGGACAGGCCATCAGCTCTGGAAACACCATATATTTT
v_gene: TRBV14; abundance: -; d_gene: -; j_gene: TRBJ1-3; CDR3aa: CASSHRGNTIYF; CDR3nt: TGTGCCAGCAGCCACAGGGGAAACACCATATATTTT
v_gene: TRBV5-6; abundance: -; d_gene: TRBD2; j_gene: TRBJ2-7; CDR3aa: CASSFPGASGRSYEQYF; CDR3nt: TGTGCCAGCAGCTTCCCCGGGGCTAGCGGGAGGAGCTACGAGCAGTACTTC
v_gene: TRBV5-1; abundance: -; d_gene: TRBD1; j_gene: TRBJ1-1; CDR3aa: CASSLGDRPLWTEAFF; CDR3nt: TGCGCCAGCAGCTTGGGGGACAGGCCGCTTTGGACTGAAGCTTTCTTT
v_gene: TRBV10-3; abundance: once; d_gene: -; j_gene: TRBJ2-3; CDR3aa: CAIASSPTSTDTQYF; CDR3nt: TGTGCCATCGCTTCGTCACCTACTAGCACAGATACGCAGTATTTT
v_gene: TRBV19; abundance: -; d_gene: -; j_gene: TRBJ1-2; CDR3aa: CASSIDPSVWNGYTF; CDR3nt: TGTGCCAGTAGTATAGATCCCTCCGTGTGGAATGGCTACACCTTC
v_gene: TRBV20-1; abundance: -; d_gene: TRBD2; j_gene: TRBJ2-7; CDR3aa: CSARPLGGAEQYF; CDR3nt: TGCAGTGCTAGGCCCCTGGGAGGGGCCGAGCAGTACTTC
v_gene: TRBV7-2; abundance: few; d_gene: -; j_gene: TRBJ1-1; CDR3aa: CASSWEGTYTEAFF; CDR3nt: TGTGCCAGCAGCTGGGAGGGGACTTACACTGAAGCTTTCTTT
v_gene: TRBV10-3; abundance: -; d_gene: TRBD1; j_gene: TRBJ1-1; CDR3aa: CASSLSTGEDTEAFF; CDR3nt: TGTGCCAGCAGTTTATCAACAGGGGAAGACACTGAAGCTTTCTTT
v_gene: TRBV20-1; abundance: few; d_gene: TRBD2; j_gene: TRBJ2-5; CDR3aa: CSARGMGRGNQETQYF; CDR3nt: TGCAGTGCTAGGGGAATGGGGCGGGGGAATCAAGAGACCCAGTACTTC
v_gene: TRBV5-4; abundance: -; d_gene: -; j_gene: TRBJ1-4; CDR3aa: CASSFWEKLFF; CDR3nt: TGCGCCAGCAGCTTTTGGGAAAAACTGTTTTTT
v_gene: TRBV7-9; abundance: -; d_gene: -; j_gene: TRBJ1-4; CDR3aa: CASTPGGATNEKLFF; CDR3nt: TGTGCCAGCACCCCTGGGGGAGCAACTAATGAAAAACTGTTTTTT
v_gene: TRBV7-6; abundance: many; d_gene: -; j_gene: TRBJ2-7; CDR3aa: CASSPPGDYEQYF; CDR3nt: TGTGCCAGCAGCCCCCCTGGAGACTACGAGCAGTACTTC
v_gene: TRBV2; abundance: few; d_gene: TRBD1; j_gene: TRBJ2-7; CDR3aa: CASSPGTGALEQYF; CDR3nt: TGTGCCAGCTCACCAGGGACAGGGGCTTTAGAGCAGTACTTC
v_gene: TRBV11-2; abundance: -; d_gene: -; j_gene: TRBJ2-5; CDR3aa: CASSQDIGSEEAKETQYF; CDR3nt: TGCGCCAGCAGCCAAGATATCGGATCCGAGGAAGCCAAAGAGACCCAGTACTTC
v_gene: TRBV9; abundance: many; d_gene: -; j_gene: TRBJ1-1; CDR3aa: CASSVDREGTEAFF; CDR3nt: TGTGCCAGCAGCGTAGACAGGGAAGGCACTGAAGCTTTCTTT